This T cell receptor (beta chain) was identified during a study of blood T cell repertoires in COVID-19. Study details: Spain, Italy and the United States supplied samples that represented acute and convalescent COVID-19.

This clone was seen a handful of times. Germline V gene data show CDR1 as MNHEY and CDR2 as SMNVEV (reference sequence). Trimming took off 7 bases at V and 5 bases at J, with 14 bases between the two ends. This CDR3 has 13 amino acids. Authors' methods: Reference gene primer amplification gave nucleated cell count estimates. Libraries were prepared by immunoSEQ multiplex PCR; TCRdb keeps only in-frame clonotypes and omits some of them. V and J calls and clone size follow that table, whereas D and trimming were derived from the DNA. The sample lists roughly 220,000 clones, over 75% occurring once. This study enrolled people aged about 18 to 90 from about 24 US geographic areas. Self-reported history from a screening survey and questionnaire set each donor's cohort.

Sequenced sample: PBMCs or T cells enriched from blood (not recorded which). This TCR was recovered from a woman between 18 and 29 years old in a cohort exposed to, infected with or recovered from COVID-19 (not recorded which). The V gene is TRBV27, the J gene TRBJ2-5, with a weak D call TRBD2 (5 bases). In nucleotides, the CDR3 is TGTGCCAGCATGCCTTTACCGGGGGAGACCCAGTACTTC. Its protein product is CASMPLPGETQYF.